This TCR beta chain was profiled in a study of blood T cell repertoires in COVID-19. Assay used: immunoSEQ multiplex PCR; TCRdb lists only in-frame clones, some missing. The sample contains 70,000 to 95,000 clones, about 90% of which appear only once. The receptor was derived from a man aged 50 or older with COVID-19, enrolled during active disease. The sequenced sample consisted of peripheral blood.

CDR3 nucleotides: TGTGCCAGCAGCATCATCGGGGGTCCCACTGAAGCTTTCTTT. Its translation is CASSIIGGPTEAFF. V gene TRBV7-8 combines with J gene TRBJ1-1, with a possible D match to TRBD1 (5 bases). Between the trimmed V and J ends, which lost 5 bases and 4 bases, there was a span of 14 bases. This CDR3 is 14 amino acids long. From germline, CDR1 is SGHVS and CDR2 FQNEAQ. The complete variable domain, with remaining parts taken from reference TRBV7-8 and TRBJ1-1, reads GAGVSQSPRYKVAKRGQDVALRCDPISGHVSLFWYQQALGQGPEFLTYFQNEAQLDKSGLPSDRFFAERPEGSVSTLKIQRTQQEDSAVYLCASSIIGGPTEAFFGQGTRLTVV.